Included here is one T cell receptor (beta chain) sequence, with context. This entry belongs to a study of blood T cell repertoires in COVID-19. The CDR3 has 18 amino acids. V was pared by 0 bases and J by 6 bases, with 10 bases of the junction left unmatched. The germline CDR1 and CDR2 sequences are PRHDT and FYEKMQ (reference sequence). The method was immunoSEQ multiplex PCR; TCRdb's version includes in-frame clones alone and lacks a portion of them. The table lists roughly 160,000 clones, around nine tenths of them singletons. The chain recombines TRBV13 with TRBJ1-5; 11 bases line up with TRBD1. The sample was peripheral blood. This TCR derives from a man in his fifties or sixties who had recovered from COVID-19. The CDR3 DNA sequence: TGTGCCAGCAGCTTAGGCCGTGGGACAGGGGGGACTTTTCAGCCCCAGCATTTT. It specifies CASSLGRGTGGTFQPQHF.